The 8 T cell receptor beta chains reported below all come from one sample, sequenced in a study of cytomegalovirus exposure and HLA in healthy donors. PCR involved 60 Vbeta and 13 Jbeta primers. Profiling relied on immunoSEQ multiplex PCR, and the TCRdb table lists in-frame clones only, not all of them. This sample has roughly 150,000 clones, with roughly 9.4% found just once. The sample comprised PBMCs. The receptors stem from a male donor in good health and CMV-seronegative.

CDR3: CSVLSSEQYF. Written as DNA, the CDR3 is TGCAGCGTCCTGTCGTCCGAGCAGTACTTC. This chain connects TRBV29-1 to TRBJ2-7, with D uncertain. The germline CDR1 and CDR2 sequences are SQVTM and ANQGSEA. V dropped 6 bases and J dropped 6 bases, with 9 bases sitting between them. The CDR3 is made up of 10 amino acids.

V and J are TRBV19 and TRBJ2-4, with 8 bases aligning to TRBD2. This CDR3 has 15 residues. V lost 4 bases to trimming and J lost 0 bases; unmatched junction nucleotides: 2. Germline V gene lookup returns CDR1 LNHDA and CDR2 SQIVND (reference sequence). CDR3 in amino acids: CASSNSGIAKNIQYF. CDR3 nucleotide sequence: TGTGCCAGTAGTAATAGCGGGATAGCCAAAAACATTCAGTACTTC.

This clone was observed a single time. CDR3 loop: CASSGTGAANYGYTF. CDR3 nucleotide sequence: TGTGCCAGCAGTGGGACAGGGGCGGCAAACTATGGCTACACCTTC. The V call is TRBV28, the J call TRBJ1-2; TRBD1 agrees at 10 bases. The CDR3 sequence is 15 residues long. Trimming took 5 bases from V and 2 from J; bases not matched to a gene: 5. Germline CDR1 reads MDHEN; CDR2 reads SYDVKM.

This clone was counted between two and nine times. The chain joins TRBV19 to TRBJ2-7; 9 bases fit TRBD1. The CDR3 runs 15 residues. Trimming cost V 5 bases and J 3 bases; bases outside gene matches: 8. Germline V gene data show CDR1 as LNHDA and CDR2 as SQIVND (reference sequence). The CDR3 here is CASSVGQGPLYEQYF. The CDR3 DNA is TGTGCCAGTAGTGTCGGACAGGGGCCCCTCTACGAGCAGTACTTC. The full variable domain, completed using reference TRBV19 and TRBJ2-7, is DGGITQSPKYLFRKEGQNVTLSCEQNLNHDAMYWYRQDPGQGLRLIYYSQIVNDFQKGDIAEGYSVSREKKESFPLTVTSAQKNPTAFYLCASSVGQGPLYEQYFGPGTRLTVT.

The V and J genes are TRBV7-9 and TRBJ2-7; D ambiguous. The CDR3 covers 13 residues. V gave up 1 base and J gave up 3 bases, with 7 bases separating them. The germline CDR1 and CDR2 sequences are SEHNR and FQNEAQ (reference sequence). DNA of the CDR3: TGTGCCAGCAGCTTAGTCCAGGACTACGAGCAGTACTTC. Its translation: CASSLVQDYEQYF. The whole variable domain, filled in from reference TRBV7-9 and TRBJ2-7, reads DTGVSQNPRHKITKRGQNVTFRCDPISEHNRLYWYRQTLGQGPEFLTYFQNEAQLEKSRLLSDRFSAERPKGSFSTLEIQRTEQGDSAMYLCASSLVQDYEQYFGPGTRLTVT.

V and J are TRBV28 and TRBJ2-7; possibly TRBD2 for D (5 bases). Germline CDR1 reads MDHEN; CDR2 reads SYDVKM. This CDR3 contains 14 residues. V was trimmed by 7 bases and J by 2 bases, leaving 15 bases between them. The CDR3 protein is CASISSSSPYEQYF. The CDR3, as DNA: TGTGCCAGCATCTCTAGCTCTTCCCCCTACGAGCAGTACTTC.

There are a few counts of this clone. The V gene is TRBV27, the J gene TRBJ2-5; D not certain. V gave up 5 bases and J gave up 5 bases, with 12 bases separating them. CDR1 and CDR2 (germline): MNHEY, SMNVEV (reference sequence). The CDR3 runs to 13 residues. CDR3 nucleotide sequence: TGTGCCAGCAGTCCTAACGATCGGGAGACCCAGTACTTC. This sequence encodes CASSPNDRETQYF.

The table lists this clone with a few counts. The chain combines TRBV5-1 with TRBJ2-7; 7 bases align to TRBD2. Germline CDR1 reads SGHRS; CDR2 reads YFSETQ. V lost 0 bases, J lost 5 bases, and 5 bases stayed unmatched. The CDR3 runs to 14 residues. The DNA of the CDR3 is TGCGCCAGCAGCTTGGTACCAGGGAGGGACGAGCAGTACTTC. Its translation is CASSLVPGRDEQYF.